This TCR beta chain was recovered during a study of Tregs in tolerant kidney transplant recipients. Sequenced by immunoSEQ multiplex PCR; TCRdb stores in-frame clones only, minus some. In the table there are about 56,000 clones, approximately 82% of which are singletons. The CDR3 extends over 13 amino acids. The V gene's germline CDR1 is LNHNV and CDR2 YYDKDF (reference sequence). The V gene lost 8 bases and the J gene lost 2 bases, with 12 bases spanning the gap. Thawed PBMCs were FACS-sorted into unstimulated CD4+CD25+CD127- regulatory T cells, CD4+CD25- non-regulatory cells, CD4 and CD8 cells. Material: CD4+ T cells from blood. The chain carries TRBV15 and TRBJ1-2; D gene ambiguous. The source is a human donor in good health. CDR3 in amino acids: CATAAGENYGYTF. CDR3 bases: TGTGCCACCGCCGCAGGAGAGAACTATGGCTACACCTTC.